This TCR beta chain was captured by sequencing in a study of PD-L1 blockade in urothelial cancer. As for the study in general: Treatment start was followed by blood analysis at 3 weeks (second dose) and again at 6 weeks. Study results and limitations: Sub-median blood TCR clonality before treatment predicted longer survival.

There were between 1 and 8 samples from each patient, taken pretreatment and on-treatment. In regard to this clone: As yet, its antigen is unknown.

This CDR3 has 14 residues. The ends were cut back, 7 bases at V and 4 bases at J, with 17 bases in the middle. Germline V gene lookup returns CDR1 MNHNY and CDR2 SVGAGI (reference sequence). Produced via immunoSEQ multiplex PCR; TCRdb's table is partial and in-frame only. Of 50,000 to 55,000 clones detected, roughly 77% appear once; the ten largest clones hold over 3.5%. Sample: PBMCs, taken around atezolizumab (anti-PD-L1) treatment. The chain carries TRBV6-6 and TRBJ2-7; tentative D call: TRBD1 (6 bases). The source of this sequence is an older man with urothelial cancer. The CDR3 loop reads CASMTRGLRYEQYF. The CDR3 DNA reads TGTGCCAGCATGACCAGGGGTCTCAGGTACGAGCAGTACTTC.